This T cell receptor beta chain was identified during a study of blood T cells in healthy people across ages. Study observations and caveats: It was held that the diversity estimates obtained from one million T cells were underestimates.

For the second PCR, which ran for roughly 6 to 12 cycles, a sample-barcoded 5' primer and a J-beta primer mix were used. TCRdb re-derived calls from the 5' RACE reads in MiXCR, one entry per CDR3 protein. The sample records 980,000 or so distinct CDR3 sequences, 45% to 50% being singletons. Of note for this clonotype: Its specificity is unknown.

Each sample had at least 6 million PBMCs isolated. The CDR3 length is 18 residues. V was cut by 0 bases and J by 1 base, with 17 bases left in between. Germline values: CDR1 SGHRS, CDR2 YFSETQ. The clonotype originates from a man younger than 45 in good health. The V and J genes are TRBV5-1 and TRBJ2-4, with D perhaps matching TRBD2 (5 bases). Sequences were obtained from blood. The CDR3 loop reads CASSLDLGGLGAKNIQYF. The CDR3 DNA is TGCGCCAGCAGCTTGGATTTGGGCGGGCTCGGGGCCAAAAACATTCAGTACTTC.